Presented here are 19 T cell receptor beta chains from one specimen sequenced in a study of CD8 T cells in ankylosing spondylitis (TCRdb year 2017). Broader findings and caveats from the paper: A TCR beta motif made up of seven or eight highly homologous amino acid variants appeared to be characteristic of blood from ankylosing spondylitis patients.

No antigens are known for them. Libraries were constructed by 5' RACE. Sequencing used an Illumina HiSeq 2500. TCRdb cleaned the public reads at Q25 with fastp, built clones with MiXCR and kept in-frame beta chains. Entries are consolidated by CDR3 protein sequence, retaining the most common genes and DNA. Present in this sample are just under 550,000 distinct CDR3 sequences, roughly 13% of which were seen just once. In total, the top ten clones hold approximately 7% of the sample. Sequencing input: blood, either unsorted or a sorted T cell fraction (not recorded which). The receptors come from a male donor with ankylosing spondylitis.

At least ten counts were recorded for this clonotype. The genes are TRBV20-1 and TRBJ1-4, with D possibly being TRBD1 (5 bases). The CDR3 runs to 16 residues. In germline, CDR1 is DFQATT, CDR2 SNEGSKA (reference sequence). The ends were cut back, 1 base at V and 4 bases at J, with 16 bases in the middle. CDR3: CSARGTGTRGNEKLFF. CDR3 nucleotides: TGCAGTGCTAGAGGAACCGGGACCCGGGGTAATGAAAAACTGTTTTTT.

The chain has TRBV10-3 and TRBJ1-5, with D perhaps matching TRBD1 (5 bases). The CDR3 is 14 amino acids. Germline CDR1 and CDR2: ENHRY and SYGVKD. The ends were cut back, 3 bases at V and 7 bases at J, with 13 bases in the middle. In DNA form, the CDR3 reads TGTGCCATCAGTGATCGAGGGGCGGAACAGCCCCAGCATTTT. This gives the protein CAISDRGAEQPQHF.

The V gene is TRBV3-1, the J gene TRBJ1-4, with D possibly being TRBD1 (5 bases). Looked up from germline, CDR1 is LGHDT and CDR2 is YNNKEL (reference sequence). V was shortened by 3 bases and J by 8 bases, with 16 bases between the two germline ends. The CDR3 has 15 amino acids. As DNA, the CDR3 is TGTGCCAGCAGCCATACGCTCCAGGGTGGAGAAAAACTGTTTTTT. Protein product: CASSHTLQGGEKLFF.

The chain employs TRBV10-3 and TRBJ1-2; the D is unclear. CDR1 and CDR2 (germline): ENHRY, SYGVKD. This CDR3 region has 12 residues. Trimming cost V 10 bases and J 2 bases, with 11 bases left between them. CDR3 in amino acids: CATSTVNYGYTF. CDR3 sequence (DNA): TGTGCCACTTCTACAGTGAACTATGGCTACACCTTC.

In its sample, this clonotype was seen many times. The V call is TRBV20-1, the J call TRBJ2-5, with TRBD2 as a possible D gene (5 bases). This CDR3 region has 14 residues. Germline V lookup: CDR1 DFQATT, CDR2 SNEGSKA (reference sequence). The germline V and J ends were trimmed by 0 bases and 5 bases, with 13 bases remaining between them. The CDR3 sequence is CSARDVRQRETQYF. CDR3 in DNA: TGCAGTGCTAGAGATGTAAGGCAGCGGGAGACCCAGTACTTC.

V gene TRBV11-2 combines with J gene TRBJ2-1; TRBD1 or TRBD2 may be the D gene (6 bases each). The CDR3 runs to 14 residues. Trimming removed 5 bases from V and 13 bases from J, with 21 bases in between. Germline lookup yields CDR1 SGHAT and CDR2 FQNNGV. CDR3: CASSQHGGSENQFF. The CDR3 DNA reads TGTGCCAGCAGCCAACACGGGGGCTCGGAAAACCAGTTCTTC.

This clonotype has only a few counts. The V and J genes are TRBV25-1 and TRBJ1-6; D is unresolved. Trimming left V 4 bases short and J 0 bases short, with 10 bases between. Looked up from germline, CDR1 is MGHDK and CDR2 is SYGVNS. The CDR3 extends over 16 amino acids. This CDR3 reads CASSAEESSYNSPLHF. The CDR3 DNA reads TGTGCCAGCAGTGCGGAAGAGAGCTCCTATAATTCACCCCTCCACTTT.

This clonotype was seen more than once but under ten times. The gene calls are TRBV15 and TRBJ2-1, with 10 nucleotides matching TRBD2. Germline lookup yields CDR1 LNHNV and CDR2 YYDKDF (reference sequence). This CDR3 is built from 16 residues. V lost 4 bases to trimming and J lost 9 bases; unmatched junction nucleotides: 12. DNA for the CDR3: TGTGCCACCAGCACCCACCTAGCGGGAGTTACAGTTGAGCAGTTCTTC. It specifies CATSTHLAGVTVEQFF.

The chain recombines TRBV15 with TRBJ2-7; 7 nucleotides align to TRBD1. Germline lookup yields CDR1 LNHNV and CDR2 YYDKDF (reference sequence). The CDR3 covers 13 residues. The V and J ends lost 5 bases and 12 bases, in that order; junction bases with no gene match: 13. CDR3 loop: CATSPRQGSDPYV. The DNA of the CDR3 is TGTGCCACCAGCCCTCGACAGGGTTCGGATCCGTACGTC.

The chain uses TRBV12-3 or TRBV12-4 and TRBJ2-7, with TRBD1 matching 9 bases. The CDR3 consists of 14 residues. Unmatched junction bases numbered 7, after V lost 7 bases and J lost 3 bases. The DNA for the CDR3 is TGTGCCAGCACCAGGACAGGGGCGGGCTACGAGCAGTACTTC. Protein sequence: CASTRTGAGYEQYF.

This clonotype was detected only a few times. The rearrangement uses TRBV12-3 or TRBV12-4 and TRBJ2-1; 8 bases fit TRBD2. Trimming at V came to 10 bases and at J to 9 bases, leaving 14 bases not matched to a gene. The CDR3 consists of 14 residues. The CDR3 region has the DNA TGTGCCACCTCCCCGGGACTAGGGGCATTTGAGCAGTTCTTC. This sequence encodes CATSPGLGAFEQFF.

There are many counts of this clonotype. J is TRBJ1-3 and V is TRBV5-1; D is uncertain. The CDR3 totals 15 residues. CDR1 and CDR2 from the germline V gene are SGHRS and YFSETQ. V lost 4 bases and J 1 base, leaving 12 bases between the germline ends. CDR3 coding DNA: TGCGCCAGCAGCCCGCGGGCCGGTTCTGGAAACACCATATATTTT. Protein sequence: CASSPRAGSGNTIYF.

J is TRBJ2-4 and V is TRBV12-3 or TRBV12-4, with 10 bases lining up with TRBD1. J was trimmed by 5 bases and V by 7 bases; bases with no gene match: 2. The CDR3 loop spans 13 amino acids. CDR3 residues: CASTGTGENIQYF. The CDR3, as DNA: TGTGCCAGCACGGGGACAGGGGAAAACATTCAGTACTTC.

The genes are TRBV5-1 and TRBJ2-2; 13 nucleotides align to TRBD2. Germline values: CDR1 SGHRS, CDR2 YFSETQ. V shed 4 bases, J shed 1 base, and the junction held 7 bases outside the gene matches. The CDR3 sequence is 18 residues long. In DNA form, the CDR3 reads TGCGCCAGCAGCCGCTTACTAGCGGGAGGGGGGAACACCGGGGAGCTGTTTTTT. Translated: CASSRLLAGGGNTGELFF.

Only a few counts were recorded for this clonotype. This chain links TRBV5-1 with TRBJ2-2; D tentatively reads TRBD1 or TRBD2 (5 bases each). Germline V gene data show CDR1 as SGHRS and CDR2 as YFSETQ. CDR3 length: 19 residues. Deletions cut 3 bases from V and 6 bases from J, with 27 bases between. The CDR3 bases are TGCGCCAGCAGCTCAACATTTGGGGGTGTACTTCTGGGTGCCGGGGAGCTGTTTTTT. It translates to CASSSTFGGVLLGAGELFF.

The CDR3 bases are TGCGCCAGCAGCCAGGGACAGGCCAATGCGCCCCTCCACTTT. Translating gives CASSQGQANAPLHF. The chain joins TRBV5-1 to TRBJ1-6; 8 bases are a match to TRBD1. V lost 4 bases to trimming and J lost 13 bases; unmatched junction nucleotides: 10. Germline values: CDR1 SGHRS, CDR2 YFSETQ. The CDR3 spans 14 residues.

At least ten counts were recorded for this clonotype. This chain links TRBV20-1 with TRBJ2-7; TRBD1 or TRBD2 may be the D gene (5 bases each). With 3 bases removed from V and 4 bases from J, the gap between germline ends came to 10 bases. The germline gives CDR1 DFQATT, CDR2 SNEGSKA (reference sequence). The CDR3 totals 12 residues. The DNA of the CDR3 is TGCAGTGCTAGTCGGGGCGGGTACGAGCAGTACTTC. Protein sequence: CSASRGGYEQYF.

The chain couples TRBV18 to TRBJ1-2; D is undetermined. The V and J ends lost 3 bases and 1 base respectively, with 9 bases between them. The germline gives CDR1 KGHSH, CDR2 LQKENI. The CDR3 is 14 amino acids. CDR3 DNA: TGTGCCAGCTCACCCGCTGAGTATAACTATGGCTACACCTTC. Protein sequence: CASSPAEYNYGYTF.

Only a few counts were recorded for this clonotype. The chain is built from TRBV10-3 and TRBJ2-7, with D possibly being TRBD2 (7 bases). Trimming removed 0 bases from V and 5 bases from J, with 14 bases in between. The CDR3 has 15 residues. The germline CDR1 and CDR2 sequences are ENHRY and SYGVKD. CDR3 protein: CAISESTGRGNEQYF. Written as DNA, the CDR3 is TGTGCCATCAGTGAGTCAACAGGGAGGGGGAACGAGCAGTACTTC.